This entry lists 16 T cell receptor beta chains sequenced from one sample in a study of blood T cell repertoires in COVID-19. Generated by immunoSEQ multiplex PCR, the TCRdb table keeps only in-frame clones and is missing some. The sample consists of fewer than 250,000 clones, around 78% of them appearing once. Material for sequencing was peripheral blood. These receptors were taken from a woman between 70 and 85 years old with active or convalescent COVID-19.

This rearrangement joins TRBV6-2 or TRBV6-3 to TRBJ1-2; 7 bases are shared with TRBD1. The CDR3 length is 15 residues. Germline V gene data show CDR1 as MNHEY and CDR2 as SVGEGT. J lost 2 bases, V lost 2 bases, and 5 bases had no gene match. CDR3 DNA: TGTGCCAGCAGTTACCTCGGCAGGGGGAACTATGGCTACACCTTC. Its protein product is CASSYLGRGNYGYTF.

J is TRBJ1-5 and V is TRBV27; possible D gene TRBD1, 6 bases. Germline CDR1 and CDR2: MNHEY and SMNVEV (reference sequence). V shed 3 bases and J shed 6 bases, with 12 bases lying between them. The CDR3 loop spans 14 amino acids. The CDR3 DNA is TGTGCCAGCAGTTTGTACCAGGGGACTCAGCCCCAGCATTTT. It yields the protein CASSLYQGTQPQHF.

This chain connects TRBV5-1 to TRBJ2-1; D is perhaps TRBD1 (5 bases). Germline V lookup: CDR1 SGHRS, CDR2 YFSETQ. The V end lost 0 bases, the J end lost 4 bases, and 17 bases lay between the germline ends. This CDR3 is 17 amino acids long. The CDR3, as DNA: TGCGCCAGCAGCTTGGGGACAACCGCTATCGGATACAATGAGCAGTTCTTC. This codes for CASSLGTTAIGYNEQFF.

The chain is built from TRBV6-4 and TRBJ2-5, with D possibly matching TRBD2 (7 bases). CDR1 is MRHNA, CDR2 SNTAGT, per germline. With 11 bases removed from V and 4 bases from J, the gap between germline ends came to 26 bases. This CDR3 contains 16 residues. The CDR3 DNA follows: TGTGCCGCACGGTTCCGGCGGGGGCGCGGGATAGAGACCCAGTACTTC. The encoded protein is CAARFRRGRGIETQYF.

The V gene is TRBV5-4, the J gene TRBJ2-3; D is undetermined. This CDR3 has 12 amino acids. Trimming left V 0 bases short and J 6 bases short, with 5 bases between. Germline CDR1 SGHNT, CDR2 YYREEE (reference sequence). CDR3 coding DNA: TGTGCCAGCAGCTTGGCCATGGATACGCAGTATTTT. Its protein is CASSLAMDTQYF.

The J gene is TRBJ1-5, the V gene TRBV7-9; tentatively, D is TRBD1 (5 bases). Germline CDR1 is SEHNR and CDR2 is FQNEAQ (reference sequence). The CDR3 extends over 14 amino acids. V was trimmed by 1 base and J by 5 bases, leaving 9 bases between them. The CDR3 loop is CASSLGTPYQPQHF. The CDR3 DNA reads TGTGCCAGCAGCTTAGGGACACCCTATCAGCCCCAGCATTTT.

The chain uses TRBV19 and TRBJ1-1; D perhaps matches TRBD1 (5 bases). CDR3 size: 15 residues. V shed 6 bases and J shed 5 bases, with 19 bases lying between them. Germline V gene data show CDR1 as LNHDA and CDR2 as SQIVND (reference sequence). The CDR3 DNA follows: TGTGCCAGTAGAAATGGGGGAGCGGGATTAACTGAAGCTTTCTTT. Translated, it gives CASRNGGAGLTEAFF.

This clone was counted only a few times. This sequence joins TRBV9 and TRBJ1-1; tentative D call: TRBD1 (5 bases). The CDR3 extends over 14 amino acids. CDR1 SGDLS and CDR2 YYNGEE come from the germline V gene. Trimming removed 4 bases at V and 4 bases at J, with 14 bases between. CDR3 loop: CASSPSGGGTEAFF. The CDR3 DNA reads TGTGCCAGCAGCCCATCGGGGGGGGGCACTGAAGCTTTCTTT.

In this sample, this clone turned up a few times. The chain has TRBV6-1 and TRBJ2-3; TRBD2 aligns across 7 bases. The CDR3 contains 16 residues. Germline V gene data show CDR1 as MNHNS and CDR2 as SASEGT. The V gene end was trimmed by 3 bases and the J gene end by 0 bases; junction bases not matched to a gene: 6. CDR3 bases: TGTGCCAGCAGTGATTATCTAGCGGCTAGCACAGATACGCAGTATTTT. This gives the protein CASSDYLAASTDTQYF.

The rearrangement links TRBV28 to TRBJ2-5, with D possibly TRBD1 on 5 matching bases. Germline lookup yields CDR1 MDHEN and CDR2 SYDVKM. The CDR3 is 15 residues long. The V end was cut by 7 bases, the J end by 3 bases, with 18 bases between. The CDR3 sequence: CASTPGSWGKETQYF. The CDR3 DNA reads as TGTGCCAGCACCCCTGGGTCCTGGGGCAAAGAGACCCAGTACTTC.

This chain connects TRBV5-5 to TRBJ1-4; 9 positions agree with TRBD1. There are 17 residues in the CDR3. CDR1 SGHKS and CDR2 YYEKEE come from the germline V gene (reference sequence). The ends lost 4 bases at V and 0 bases at J; junction bases unmatched: 7. The CDR3 loop is CASSTTGGGATNEKLFF. The CDR3 bases are TGTGCCAGCAGCACTACAGGGGGCGGGGCAACTAATGAAAAACTGTTTTTT. Full variable domain (rest looked up from reference TRBV5-5 and TRBJ1-4): DAGVTQSPTHLIKTRGQQVTLRCSPISGHKSVSWYQQVLGQGPQFIFQYYEKEERGRGNFPDRFSARQFPNYSSELNVNALLLGDSALYLCASSTTGGGATNEKLFFGSGTQLSVL.

A word on this clone: The sample holds other DNA sequences that translate to the same CDR3. This chain links TRBV19 with TRBJ1-5; 8 positions match TRBD1. With V trimmed by 6 bases and J by 2 bases, 3 bases remained unmatched. In germline, CDR1 is LNHDA, CDR2 SQIVND (reference sequence). This CDR3 has 14 amino acids. The CDR3 DNA reads as TGTGCCAGTAGCGGGACAGGTGGCAATCAGCCCCAGCATTTT. This codes for CASSGTGGNQPQHF.

CDR3 loop: CASSLAYRGQNHEQFF. DNA for the CDR3: TGCGCCAGCAGCTTGGCTTACAGGGGGCAAAACCATGAGCAGTTCTTC. The V and J genes are TRBV5-1 and TRBJ2-1; 9 nucleotides agree with TRBD1. The germline V gene has CDR1 SGHRS and CDR2 YFSETQ. J was trimmed by 8 bases and V by 0 bases; bases with no gene match: 9. The CDR3 extends over 16 amino acids.

This rearrangement joins TRBV3-1 (or the pseudogene TRBV3-2) to TRBJ2-1; 7 positions agree with TRBD2. The germline CDR1 and CDR2 sequences are LGHDT and YNNKEL (reference sequence). V gave up 0 bases and J gave up 4 bases; unmatched junction bases: 3. The CDR3 is 15 residues long. The CDR3 sequence: CASSQEGGWYNEQFF. DNA for the CDR3: TGTGCCAGCAGCCAAGAGGGAGGGTGGTACAATGAGCAGTTCTTC.

This clone was recorded a few times. The chain carries TRBV21-1 and TRBJ1-2; the table's D call TRBD1 went unverified against the DNA. TRBV21-1 is flagged as a pseudogene. The length of the CDR3 is 16 residues. Here the CDR3 reads CASSKGGQGQVDGYTF. CDR3 bases: TGTGCCAGCAGCAAAGGGGGGCAGGGGCAGGTGGATGGCTACACCTTC.

This chain uses TRBV11-3 with TRBJ1-2; 8 bases map to TRBD1. The CDR3 consists of 16 residues. Germline CDR1 SGHNT, CDR2 YENEEA. Losses at the gene ends were 0 bases for V and 1 base for J; bases not matched to a gene: 4. The CDR3 nucleotides are TGTGCCAGCAGCTTAGAGGACAGGGCCCTTAACTATGGCTACACCTTC. Protein: CASSLEDRALNYGYTF.